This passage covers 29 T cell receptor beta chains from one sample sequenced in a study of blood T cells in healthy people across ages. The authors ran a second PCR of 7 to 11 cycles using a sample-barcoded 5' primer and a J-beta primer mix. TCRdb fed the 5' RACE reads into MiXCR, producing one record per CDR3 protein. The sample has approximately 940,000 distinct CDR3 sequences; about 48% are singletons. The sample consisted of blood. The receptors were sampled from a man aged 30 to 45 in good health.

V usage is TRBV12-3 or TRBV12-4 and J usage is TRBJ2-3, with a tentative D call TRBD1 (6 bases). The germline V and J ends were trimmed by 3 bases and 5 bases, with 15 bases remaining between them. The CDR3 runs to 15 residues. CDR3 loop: CASSLVGAVGDTQYF. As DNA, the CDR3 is TGTGCCAGCAGTTTGGTGGGGGCCGTCGGAGATACGCAGTATTTT.

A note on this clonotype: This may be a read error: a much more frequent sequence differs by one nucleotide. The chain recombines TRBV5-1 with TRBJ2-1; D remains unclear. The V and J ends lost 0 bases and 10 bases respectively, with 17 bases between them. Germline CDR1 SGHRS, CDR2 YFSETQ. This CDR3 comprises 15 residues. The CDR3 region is CASSLVPDPTREQFF. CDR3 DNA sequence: TGCGCCAGCAGCTTGGTCCCAGACCCAACGAGGGAGCAGTTCTTC.

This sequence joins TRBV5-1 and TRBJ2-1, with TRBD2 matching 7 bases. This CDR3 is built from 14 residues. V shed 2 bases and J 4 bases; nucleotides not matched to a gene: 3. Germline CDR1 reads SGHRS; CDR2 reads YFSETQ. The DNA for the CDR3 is TGCGCCAGCAGCTTTTCTAGCGGATACAATGAGCAGTTCTTC. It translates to CASSFSSGYNEQFF.

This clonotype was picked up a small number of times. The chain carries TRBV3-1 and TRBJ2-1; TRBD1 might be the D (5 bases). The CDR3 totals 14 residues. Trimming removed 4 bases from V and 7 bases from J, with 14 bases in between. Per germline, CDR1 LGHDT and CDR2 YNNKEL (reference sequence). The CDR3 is CASSPHQGGNEQFF. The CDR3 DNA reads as TGTGCCAGCAGCCCCCATCAGGGTGGAAATGAGCAGTTCTTC.

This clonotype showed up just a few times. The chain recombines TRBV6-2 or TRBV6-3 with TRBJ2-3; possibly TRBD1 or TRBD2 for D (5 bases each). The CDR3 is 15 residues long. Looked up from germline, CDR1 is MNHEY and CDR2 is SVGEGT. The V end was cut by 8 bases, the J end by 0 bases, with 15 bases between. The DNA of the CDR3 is TGTGCCAGCTGCCCGGGACGTTTAAGCACAGATACGCAGTATTTT. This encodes CASCPGRLSTDTQYF.

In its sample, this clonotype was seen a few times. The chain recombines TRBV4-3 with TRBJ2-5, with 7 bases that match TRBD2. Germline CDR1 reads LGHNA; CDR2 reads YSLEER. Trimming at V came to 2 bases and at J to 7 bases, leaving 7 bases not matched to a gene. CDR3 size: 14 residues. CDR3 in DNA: TGCGCCAGCAGCCAATTGGGGGGGTCGGGGACCCAGTACTTC. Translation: CASSQLGGSGTQYF.

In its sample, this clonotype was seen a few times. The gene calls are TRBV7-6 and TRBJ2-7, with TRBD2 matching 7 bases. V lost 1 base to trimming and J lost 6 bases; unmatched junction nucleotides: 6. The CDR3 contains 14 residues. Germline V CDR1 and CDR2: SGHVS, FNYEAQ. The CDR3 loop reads CASSLVREGSEQYF. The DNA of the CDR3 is TGTGCCAGCAGCTTAGTCAGGGAGGGAAGCGAGCAGTACTTC.

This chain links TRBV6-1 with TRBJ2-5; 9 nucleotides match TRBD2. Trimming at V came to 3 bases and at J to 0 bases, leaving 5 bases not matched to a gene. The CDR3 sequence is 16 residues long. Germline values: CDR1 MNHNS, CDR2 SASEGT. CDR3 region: CASSDRTSAYQETQYF. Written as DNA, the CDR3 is TGTGCCAGCAGTGATCGGACTAGCGCCTACCAAGAGACCCAGTACTTC.

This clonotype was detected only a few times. The CDR3 DNA is TGTGCCAGCAGCCAAGAAGCGGGCAGTCAAAACTATGGCTACACCTTC. Its translation is CASSQEAGSQNYGYTF. The chain uses TRBV4-2 and TRBJ1-2, with D unresolved. This CDR3 region has 16 residues. Deletions cut 0 bases from V and 2 bases from J, with 13 bases between. Looked up from germline, CDR1 is LGHNA and CDR2 is YNFKEQ.

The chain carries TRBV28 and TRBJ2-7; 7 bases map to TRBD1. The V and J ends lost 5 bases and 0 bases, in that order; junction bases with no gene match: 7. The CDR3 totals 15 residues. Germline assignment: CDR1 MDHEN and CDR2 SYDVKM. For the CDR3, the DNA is TGTGCCAGCAGTCGATACAGGGGCAGCTCCTACGAGCAGTACTTC. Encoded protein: CASSRYRGSSYEQYF.

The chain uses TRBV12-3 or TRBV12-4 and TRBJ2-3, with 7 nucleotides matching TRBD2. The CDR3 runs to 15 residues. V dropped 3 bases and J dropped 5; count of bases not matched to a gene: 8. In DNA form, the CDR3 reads TGTGCCAGCAGTTTCCCCGAGCGGGGCAGAGATACGCAGTATTTT. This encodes CASSFPERGRDTQYF.

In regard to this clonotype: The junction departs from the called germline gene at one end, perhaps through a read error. CDR3 in DNA: TGCGCCAGCAGCTTGTATGGAGTCAATGAGCGGTTCTTC. Residues: CASSLYGVNERFF. The genes are TRBV5-1 and TRBJ2-1; D gene ambiguous. The V gene's germline CDR1 is SGHRS and CDR2 YFSETQ. The CDR3 has 13 residues.

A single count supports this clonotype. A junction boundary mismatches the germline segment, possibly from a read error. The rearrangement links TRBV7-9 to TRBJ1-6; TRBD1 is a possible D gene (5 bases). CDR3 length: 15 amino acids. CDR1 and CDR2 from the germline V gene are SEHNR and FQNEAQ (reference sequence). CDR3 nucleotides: TGTGCCAGCAGCTTAGAGGGGCAAAGGAATTCACCCCCCCACTTT. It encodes CASSLEGQRNSPPHF.

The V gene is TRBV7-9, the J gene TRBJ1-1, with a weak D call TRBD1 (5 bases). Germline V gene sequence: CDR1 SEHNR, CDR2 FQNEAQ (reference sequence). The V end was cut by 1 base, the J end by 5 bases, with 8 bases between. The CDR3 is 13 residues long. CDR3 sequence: CASSLERTTEAFF. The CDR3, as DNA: TGTGCCAGCAGCTTAGAGAGGACAACTGAAGCTTTCTTT.

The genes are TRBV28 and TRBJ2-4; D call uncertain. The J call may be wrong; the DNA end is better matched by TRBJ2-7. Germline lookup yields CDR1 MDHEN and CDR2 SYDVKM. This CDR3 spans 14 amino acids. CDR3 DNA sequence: TGTGCCAGCAGTCTAGGGTTTCGGTCCTACGAGCAGTACTTC. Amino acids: CASSLGFRSYEQYF.

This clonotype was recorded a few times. The CDR3 loop reads CASSPQGVLNNEQFF. For the CDR3, the DNA is TGCGCCAGCAGTCCACAAGGGGTCTTAAACAATGAGCAGTTCTTC. This chain connects TRBV4-1 to TRBJ2-1, with D possibly being TRBD1 (5 bases). The CDR3 has 15 amino acids. Germline loops: CDR1 MGHRA, CDR2 YSYEKL. Trimming cost V 6 bases and J 5 bases, with 17 bases left between them.

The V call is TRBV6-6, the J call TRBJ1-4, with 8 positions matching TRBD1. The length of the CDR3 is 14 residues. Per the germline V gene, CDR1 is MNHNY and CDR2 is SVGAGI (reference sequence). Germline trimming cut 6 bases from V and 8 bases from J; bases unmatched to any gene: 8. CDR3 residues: CASRSTGGGEKLFF. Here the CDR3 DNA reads TGTGCCAGCAGGTCCACAGGGGGGGGAGAAAAACTGTTTTTT.

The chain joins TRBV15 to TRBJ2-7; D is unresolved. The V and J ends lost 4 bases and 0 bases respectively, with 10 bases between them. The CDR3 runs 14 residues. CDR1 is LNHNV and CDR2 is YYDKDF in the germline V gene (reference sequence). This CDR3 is CATSTPASSYEQYF. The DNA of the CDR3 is TGTGCCACCAGCACCCCGGCTTCCTCCTACGAGCAGTACTTC.

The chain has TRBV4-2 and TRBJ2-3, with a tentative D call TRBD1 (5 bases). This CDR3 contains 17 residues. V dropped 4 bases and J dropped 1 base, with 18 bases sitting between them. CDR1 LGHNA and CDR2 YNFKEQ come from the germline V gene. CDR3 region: CASSPYGAQGRTDTQYF. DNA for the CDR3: TGTGCCAGCAGCCCCTACGGCGCGCAGGGTCGCACAGATACGCAGTATTTT.

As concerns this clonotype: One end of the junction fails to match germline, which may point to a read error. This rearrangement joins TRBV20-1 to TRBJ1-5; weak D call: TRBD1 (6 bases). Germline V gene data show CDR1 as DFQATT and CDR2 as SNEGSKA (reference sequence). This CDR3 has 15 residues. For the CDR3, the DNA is TGCAGTGCTAGAGAACCCACCAGGGGAAATCGGCCCCAGCATTTT. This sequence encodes CSAREPTRGNRPQHF.

In nucleotides, the CDR3 is TGCAGTGCTAGAGATCACGGGCAGCGTGAAAAACTGTTTTTT. Translation gives CSARDHGQREKLFF. The chain couples TRBV20-1 to TRBJ1-4; no definite D call. The V gene's germline CDR1 is DFQATT and CDR2 SNEGSKA (reference sequence). Trimming took 0 bases from V and 7 from J, leaving 12 bases between them. CDR3 length: 14 amino acids.

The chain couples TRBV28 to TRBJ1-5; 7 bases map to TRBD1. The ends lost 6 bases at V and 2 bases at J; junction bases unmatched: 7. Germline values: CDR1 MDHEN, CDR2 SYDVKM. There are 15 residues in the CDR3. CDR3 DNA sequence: TGTGCCAGCAGGTTAGACAGGGTCCGCAATCAGCCCCAGCATTTT. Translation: CASRLDRVRNQPQHF.

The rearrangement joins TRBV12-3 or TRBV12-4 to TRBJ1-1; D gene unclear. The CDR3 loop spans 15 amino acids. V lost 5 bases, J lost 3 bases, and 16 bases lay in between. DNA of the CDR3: TGTGCCAGCAGTCGCGGGTGGCCCTCCTACACTGAAGCTTTCTTT. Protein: CASSRGWPSYTEAFF.

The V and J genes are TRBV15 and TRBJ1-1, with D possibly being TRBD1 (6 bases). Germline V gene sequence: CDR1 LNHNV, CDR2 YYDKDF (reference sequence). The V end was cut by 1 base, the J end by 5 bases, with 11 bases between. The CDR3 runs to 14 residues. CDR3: CATSRVGTGTEAFF. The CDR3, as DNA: TGTGCCACCAGCAGAGTCGGTACAGGGACTGAAGCTTTCTTT.

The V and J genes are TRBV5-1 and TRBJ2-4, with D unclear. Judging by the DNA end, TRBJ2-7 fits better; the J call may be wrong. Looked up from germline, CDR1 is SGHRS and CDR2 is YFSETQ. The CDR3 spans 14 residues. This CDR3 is CASSLERLSNEQYF. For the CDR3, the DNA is TGCGCCAGCAGCTTGGAGAGGTTATCGAACGAGCAGTACTTC.

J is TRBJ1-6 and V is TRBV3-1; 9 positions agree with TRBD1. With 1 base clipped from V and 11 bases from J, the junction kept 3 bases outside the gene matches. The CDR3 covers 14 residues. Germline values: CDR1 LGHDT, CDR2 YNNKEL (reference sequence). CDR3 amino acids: CASSQGTGVTPLHF. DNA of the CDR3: TGTGCCAGCAGCCAAGGGACAGGGGTCACACCCCTCCACTTT.

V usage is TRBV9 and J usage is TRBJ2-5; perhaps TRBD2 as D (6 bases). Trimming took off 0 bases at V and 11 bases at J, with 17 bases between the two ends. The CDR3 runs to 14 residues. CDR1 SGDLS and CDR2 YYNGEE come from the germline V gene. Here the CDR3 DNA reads TGTGCCAGCAGCGTAGAACTAGCCGGGAGCCAGCAGTACTTC. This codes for CASSVELAGSQQYF.

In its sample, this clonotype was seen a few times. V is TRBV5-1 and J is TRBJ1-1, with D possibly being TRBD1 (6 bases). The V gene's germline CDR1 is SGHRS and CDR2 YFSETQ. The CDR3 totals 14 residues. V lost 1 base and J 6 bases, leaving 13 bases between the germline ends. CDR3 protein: CASSLQGPGAEAFF. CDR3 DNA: TGCGCCAGCAGCTTGCAGGGGCCCGGTGCTGAAGCTTTCTTT.

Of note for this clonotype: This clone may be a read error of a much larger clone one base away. The CDR3 region is CASSLAGTSVNEQYF. In DNA, the CDR3 is TGTGCCAGCAGCTTAGCCGGGACTAGCGTCAATGAGCAGTACTTC. This rearrangement joins TRBV7-8 to TRBJ2-5; 10 bases fit TRBD2. Germline loops: CDR1 SGHVS, CDR2 FQNEAQ. The CDR3 sequence is 15 residues long. V gave up 0 bases and J gave up 11 bases; unmatched junction bases: 9. Full variable domain (rest looked up from reference TRBV7-8 and TRBJ2-5): GAGVSQSPRYKVAKRGQDVALRCDPISGHVSLFWYQQALGQGPEFLTYFQNEAQLDKSGLPSDRFFAERPEGSVSTLKIQRTQQEDSAVYLCASSLAGTSVNEQYFGPGTRLLVL.